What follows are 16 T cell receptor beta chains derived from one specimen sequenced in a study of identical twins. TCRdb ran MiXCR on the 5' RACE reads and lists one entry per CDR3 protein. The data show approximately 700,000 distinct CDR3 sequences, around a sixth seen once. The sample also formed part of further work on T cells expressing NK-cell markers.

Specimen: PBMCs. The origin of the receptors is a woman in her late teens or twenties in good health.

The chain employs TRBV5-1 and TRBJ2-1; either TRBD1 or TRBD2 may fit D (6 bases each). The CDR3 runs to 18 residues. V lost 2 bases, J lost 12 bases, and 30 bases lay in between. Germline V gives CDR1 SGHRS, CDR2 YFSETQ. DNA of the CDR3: TGCGCCAGCAGCTTATCCCCTTCTGTGGGGGGCATGCATCGGGGGCAGTTCTTC. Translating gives CASSLSPSVGGMHRGQFF.

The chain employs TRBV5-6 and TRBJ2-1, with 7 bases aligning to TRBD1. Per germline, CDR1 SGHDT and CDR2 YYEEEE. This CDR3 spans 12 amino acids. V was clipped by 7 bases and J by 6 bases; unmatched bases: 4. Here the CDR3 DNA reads TGTGCCAGCCTGGGACAGATCAATGAGCAGTTCTTC. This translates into CASLGQINEQFF. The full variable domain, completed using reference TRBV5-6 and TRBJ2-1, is DAGVTQSPTHLIKTRGQQVTLRCSPKSGHDTVSWYQQALGQGPQFIFQYYEEEERQRGNFPDRFSGHQFPNYSSELNVNALLLGDSALYLCASLGQINEQFFGPGTRLTVL.

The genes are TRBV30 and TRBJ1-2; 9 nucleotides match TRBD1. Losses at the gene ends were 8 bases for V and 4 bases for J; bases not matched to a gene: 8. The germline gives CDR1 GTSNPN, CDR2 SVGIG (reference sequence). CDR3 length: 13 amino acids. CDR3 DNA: TGTGCCCGCCGGACAGGGGTAGGCTATGGCTACACCTTC. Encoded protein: CARRTGVGYGYTF.

The CDR3 is CASRRGAAETQYF. CDR3 nucleotide sequence: TGTGCCAGCCGGAGGGGGGCCGCGGAGACCCAGTACTTC. The chain is built from TRBV13 and TRBJ2-5; D is possibly TRBD1 or TRBD2 (6 bases each). Germline CDR1 PRHDT, CDR2 FYEKMQ (reference sequence). V lost 8 bases, J lost 5 bases, and 15 bases lay in between. The CDR3 has 13 amino acids.

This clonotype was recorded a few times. In DNA, the CDR3 is TGTGCCAGCAGCCGGGTAGTGTCCTACGAGCAGTACTTC. This sequence encodes CASSRVVSYEQYF. V usage is TRBV7-2 and J usage is TRBJ2-7; D remains unclear. This CDR3 contains 13 residues. CDR1 is SGHTA and CDR2 is FQGNSA in the germline V gene. V gave up 5 bases and J gave up 1 base, with 9 bases separating them.

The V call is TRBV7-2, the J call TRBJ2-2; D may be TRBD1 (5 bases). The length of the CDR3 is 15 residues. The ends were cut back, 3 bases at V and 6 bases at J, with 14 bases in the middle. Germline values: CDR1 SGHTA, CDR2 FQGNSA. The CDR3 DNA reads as TGTGCCAGCAGCTTGGACATATGGACCCCCGGGGAGCTGTTTTTT. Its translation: CASSLDIWTPGELFF.

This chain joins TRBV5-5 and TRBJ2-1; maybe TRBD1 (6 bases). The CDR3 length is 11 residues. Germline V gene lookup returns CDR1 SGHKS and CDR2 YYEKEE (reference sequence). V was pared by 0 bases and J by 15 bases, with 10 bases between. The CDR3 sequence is CASSLATGSFF. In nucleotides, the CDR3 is TGTGCCAGCAGCTTGGCTACAGGGTCGTTCTTC.

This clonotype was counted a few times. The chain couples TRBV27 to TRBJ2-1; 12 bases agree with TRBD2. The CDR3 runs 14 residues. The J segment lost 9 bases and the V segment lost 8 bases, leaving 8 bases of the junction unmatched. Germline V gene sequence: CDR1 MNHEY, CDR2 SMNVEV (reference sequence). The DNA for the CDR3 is TGTGCCAGCGGAAGACTAGCGGGAGTGGGTGAGCAGTTCTTC. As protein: CASGRLAGVGEQFF.

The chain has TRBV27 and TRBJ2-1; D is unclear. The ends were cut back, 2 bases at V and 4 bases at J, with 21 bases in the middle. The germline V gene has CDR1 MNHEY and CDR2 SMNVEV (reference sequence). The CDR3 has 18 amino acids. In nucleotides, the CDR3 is TGTGCCAGCAGTTTAATCTTACGTTCCCCGGGTGTATACAATGAGCAGTTCTTC. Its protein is CASSLILRSPGVYNEQFF.

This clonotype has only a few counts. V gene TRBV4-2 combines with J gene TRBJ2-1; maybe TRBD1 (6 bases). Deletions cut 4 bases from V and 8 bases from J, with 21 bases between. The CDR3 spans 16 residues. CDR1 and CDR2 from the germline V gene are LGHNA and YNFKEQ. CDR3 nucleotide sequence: TGTGCCAGCAGCCGTCCCCCCTTGGTGGGGGCAGATGAGCAGTTCTTC. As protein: CASSRPPLVGADEQFF.

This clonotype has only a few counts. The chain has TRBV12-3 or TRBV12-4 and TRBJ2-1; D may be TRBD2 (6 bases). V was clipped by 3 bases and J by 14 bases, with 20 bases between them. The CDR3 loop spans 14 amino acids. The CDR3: CASSFRYTGTPKFF. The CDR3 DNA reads TGTGCCAGCAGTTTTCGATACACCGGGACTCCAAAGTTCTTC.

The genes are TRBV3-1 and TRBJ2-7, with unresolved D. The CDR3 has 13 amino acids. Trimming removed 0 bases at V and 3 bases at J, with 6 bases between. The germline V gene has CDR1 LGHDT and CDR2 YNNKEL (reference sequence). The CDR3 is CASSQDSHYEQYF. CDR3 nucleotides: TGTGCCAGCAGCCAAGATTCGCACTACGAGCAGTACTTC.

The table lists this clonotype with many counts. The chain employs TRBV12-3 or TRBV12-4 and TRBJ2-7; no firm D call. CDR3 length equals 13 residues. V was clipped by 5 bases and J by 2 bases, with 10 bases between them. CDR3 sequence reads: CASSPGPTYEQYF. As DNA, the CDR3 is TGTGCCAGCAGTCCAGGTCCTACCTACGAGCAGTACTTC.

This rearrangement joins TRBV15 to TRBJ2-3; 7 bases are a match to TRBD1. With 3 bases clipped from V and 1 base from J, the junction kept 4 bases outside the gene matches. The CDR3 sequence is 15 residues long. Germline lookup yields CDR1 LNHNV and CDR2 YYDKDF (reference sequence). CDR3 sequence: CATSSRQGGTDTQYF. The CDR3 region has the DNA TGTGCCACCAGCAGCAGACAGGGTGGCACAGATACGCAGTATTTT.

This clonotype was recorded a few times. This chain's CDR3 is CASGLTGGNSPLHF. CDR3 bases: TGTGCTAGTGGTTTGACAGGGGGAAATTCACCCCTCCACTTT. V usage is TRBV12-5 and J usage is TRBJ1-6; 8 bases match TRBD1. After removal of 2 bases from V and 7 bases from J, the junction contained 1 base not matched to a gene. CDR3 length equals 14 residues. Germline V CDR1 and CDR2: LGHNT, FRNRAP.

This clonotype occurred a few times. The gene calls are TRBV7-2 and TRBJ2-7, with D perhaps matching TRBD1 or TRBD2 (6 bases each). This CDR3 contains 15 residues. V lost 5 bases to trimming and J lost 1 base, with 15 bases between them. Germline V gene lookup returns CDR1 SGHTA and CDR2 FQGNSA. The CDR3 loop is CASSLDRTNSYEQYF. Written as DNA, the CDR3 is TGTGCCAGCAGCCTCGACAGGACTAATTCCTACGAGCAGTACTTC.